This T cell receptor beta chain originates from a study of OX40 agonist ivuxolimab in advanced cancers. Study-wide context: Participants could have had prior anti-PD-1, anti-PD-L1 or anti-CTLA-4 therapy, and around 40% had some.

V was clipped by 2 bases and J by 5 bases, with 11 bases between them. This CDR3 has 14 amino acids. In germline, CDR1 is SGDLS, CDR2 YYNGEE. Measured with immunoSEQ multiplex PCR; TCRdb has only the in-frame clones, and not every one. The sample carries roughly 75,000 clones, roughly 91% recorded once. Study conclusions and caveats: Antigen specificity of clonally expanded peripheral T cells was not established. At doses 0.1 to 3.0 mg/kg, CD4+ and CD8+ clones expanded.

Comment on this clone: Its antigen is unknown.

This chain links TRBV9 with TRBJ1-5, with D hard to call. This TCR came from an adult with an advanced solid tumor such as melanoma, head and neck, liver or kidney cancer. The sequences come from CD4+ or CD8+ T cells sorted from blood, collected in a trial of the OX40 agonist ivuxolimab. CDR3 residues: CASSVAPDYQPQHF. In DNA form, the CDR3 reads TGTGCCAGCAGCGTCGCCCCGGACTATCAGCCCCAGCATTTT. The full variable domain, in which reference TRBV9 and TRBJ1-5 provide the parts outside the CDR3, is DSGVTQTPKHLITATGQRVTLRCSPRSGDLSVYWYQQSLDQGLQFLIQYYNGEERAKGNILERFSAQQFPDLHSELNLSSLELGDSALYFCASSVAPDYQPQHFGDGTRLSIL.